These 28 T cell receptor beta chains originate from one sample sequenced in a study of PD-1 blockade in classical Hodgkin lymphoma. This table comes from immunoSEQ multiplex PCR, and its TCRdb copy is limited to in-frame clones, with some not included. The data show around 9,000 clones, roughly 80% seen once. Described time point: cycle 4 day 1 (C4D1), after six to seven weeks of nivolumab. All patients relapsed after autologous stem cell transplantation, and brentuximab vedotin exposure varied. Magnetic negative selection isolated CD8+ T cells from thawed PBMCs. This material consisted of CD8+ T cells from blood, taken before the fourth cycle of nivolumab. These TCRs come from a human donor with classical Hodgkin lymphoma.

This chain links TRBV27 with TRBJ2-7; 9 bases agree with TRBD2. Germline CDR1 is MNHEY and CDR2 is SMNVEV (reference sequence). J was trimmed by 0 bases and V by 5 bases; bases with no gene match: 5. CDR3 length: 15 residues. The CDR3, as DNA: TGTGCCAGCAGTCCGCTAGCGGGGCGCTCCTACGAGCAGTACTTC. This gives the protein CASSPLAGRSYEQYF.

In the case of this clone: Other DNA sequences in this sample translate to the same CDR3. This chain joins TRBV30 and TRBJ1-1; D is unresolved. V shed 0 bases and J shed 2 bases, with 4 bases lying between them. Looked up from germline, CDR1 is GTSNPN and CDR2 is SVGIG (reference sequence). The CDR3 covers 12 residues. CDR3 amino acids: CAWSVGNTEAFF. CDR3 DNA sequence: TGTGCCTGGAGTGTTGGTAACACTGAAGCTTTCTTT. Using reference TRBV30 and TRBJ1-1 for the parts outside the CDR3, the full variable domain is SQTIHQWPATLVQPVGSPLSLECTVEGTSNPNLYWYRQAAGRGLQLLFYSVGIGQISSEVPQNLSASRPQDRQFILSSKKLLLSDSGFYLCAWSVGNTEAFFGQGTRLTVV.

The chain combines TRBV5-4 with TRBJ2-1; 10 bases line up with TRBD1. Germline V gene lookup returns CDR1 SGHNT and CDR2 YYREEE (reference sequence). CDR3 length: 15 amino acids. V shed 3 bases, J shed 8 bases, and the junction held 8 bases outside the gene matches. As DNA, the CDR3 is TGTGCCAGCAGCTCCCGGGACAGGGGTCTTTATGAGCAGTTCTTC. Residues: CASSSRDRGLYEQFF.

This chain joins TRBV14 and TRBJ2-5; 10 bases match TRBD2. This CDR3 comprises 16 residues. J lost 4 bases, V lost 1 base, and 6 bases had no gene match. Germline V gives CDR1 SGHDN, CDR2 FVKESK. The CDR3 DNA sequence: TGTGCCAGCAGCCAAGGGCTAGCGGGGGTTAGAGAGACCCAGTACTTC. This encodes CASSQGLAGVRETQYF.

The genes are TRBV5-6 and TRBJ2-7; 10 bases fit TRBD2. Germline V CDR1 and CDR2: SGHDT, YYEEEE. CDR3 length: 14 residues. V gave up 5 bases and J gave up 0 bases; unmatched junction bases: 2. The CDR3 reads CASSSGGSSYEQYF. The CDR3 bases are TGTGCCAGCAGTAGCGGGGGGAGCTCCTACGAGCAGTACTTC.

The rearrangement joins TRBV12-5 to TRBJ2-7; D might be TRBD2 (6 bases). V gave up 7 bases and J gave up 2 bases, with 15 bases separating them. The germline gives CDR1 LGHNT, CDR2 FRNRAP. The CDR3 totals 14 residues. CDR3 in DNA: TGTGCTAGTGCCCTGGAGGGGTACCCCTACGAGCAGTACTTC. This sequence encodes CASALEGYPYEQYF.

V is TRBV6-6 and J is TRBJ2-2; D perhaps matches TRBD1 (5 bases). The CDR3 extends over 16 amino acids. V dropped 8 bases and J dropped 1 base, with 17 bases sitting between them. Looked up from germline, CDR1 is MNHNY and CDR2 is SVGAGI (reference sequence). As DNA, the CDR3 is TGTGCCAGCTCCGATAGGGGTCAGATGAACACCGGGGAGCTGTTTTTT. Protein product: CASSDRGQMNTGELFF.

The gene calls are TRBV4-1 and TRBJ2-7; no definite D call. The CDR3 totals 12 residues. V was shortened by 0 bases and J by 7 bases, with 7 bases between the two germline ends. Germline V gene lookup returns CDR1 MGHRA and CDR2 YSYEKL. The chain's CDR3 is CASSQDSQEQYF. The DNA for the CDR3 is TGCGCCAGCAGCCAAGATAGCCAGGAGCAGTACTTC.

This clone appeared a few times. This chain links TRBV7-9 with TRBJ2-2, with D unclear. CDR3 length: 13 residues. The V gene lost 11 bases and the J gene lost 6 bases, with 16 bases spanning the gap. Germline V lookup: CDR1 SEHNR, CDR2 FQNEAQ (reference sequence). The CDR3 protein is CALPRWAPGELFF. The CDR3 DNA follows: TGTGCCTTACCTAGATGGGCGCCCGGGGAGCTGTTTTTT.

This chain connects TRBV27 to TRBJ2-2; 8 nucleotides match TRBD1. The germline gives CDR1 MNHEY, CDR2 SMNVEV (reference sequence). This CDR3 spans 13 amino acids. Germline trimming cut 6 bases from V and 6 bases from J; bases unmatched to any gene: 3. The CDR3 coding sequence is TGTGCCAGCAGAACAGGGGGGTCCGGGGAGCTGTTTTTT. This gives the protein CASRTGGSGELFF.

The chain joins TRBV6-4 to TRBJ1-2, with D unclear. The germline gives CDR1 MRHNA, CDR2 SNTAGT. This CDR3 is 14 amino acids long. V was shortened by 1 base and J by 4 bases, with 10 bases between the two germline ends. CDR3 loop: CASSDWAGSYGYTF. The DNA of the CDR3 is TGTGCCAGCAGTGACTGGGCGGGGAGCTATGGCTACACCTTC.

The V gene is TRBV6-1, the J gene TRBJ2-1; 14 nucleotides line up with TRBD2. Germline V gene sequence: CDR1 MNHNS, CDR2 SASEGT. Trimming removed 4 bases from V and 6 bases from J; junction bases left unmatched: 2. The CDR3 runs to 15 residues. Written as DNA, the CDR3 is TGTGCCAGCAGTGGACTAGCGGGGGGGCCCAATGAGCAGTTCTTC. Its translation is CASSGLAGGPNEQFF.

This clone was recorded only once. The rearrangement links TRBV19 to TRBJ2-3, with 7 positions matching TRBD2. J was trimmed by 4 bases and V by 5 bases; bases with no gene match: 6. The CDR3 is 14 residues long. Germline values: CDR1 LNHDA, CDR2 SQIVND (reference sequence). This CDR3 is CASSSNAGADTQYF. CDR3 sequence (DNA): TGTGCCAGTAGTTCTAACGCGGGAGCAGATACGCAGTATTTT.

The CDR3 region is CASSQEVTVAGGLSEQYF. CDR3 bases: TGTGCCAGCAGCCAAGAAGTTACGGTGGCGGGGGGGCTCTCCGAGCAGTACTTC. V gene TRBV14 combines with J gene TRBJ2-7; 9 bases line up with TRBD2. With V trimmed by 0 bases and J by 6 bases, 15 bases remained unmatched. This CDR3 comprises 18 residues. From germline, CDR1 is SGHDN and CDR2 FVKESK.

The chain has TRBV9 and TRBJ2-5; D not resolved. The CDR3 length is 13 residues. Germline V lookup: CDR1 SGDLS, CDR2 YYNGEE. The ends were cut back, 1 base at V and 3 bases at J, with 7 bases in the middle. Here the CDR3 reads CASSVRLEETQYF. As DNA, the CDR3 is TGTGCCAGCAGCGTAAGGCTGGAAGAGACCCAGTACTTC.

V and J are TRBV4-1 and TRBJ2-7; 7 nucleotides line up with TRBD1. V lost 3 bases, J lost 5 bases, and 10 bases stayed unmatched. From germline, CDR1 is MGHRA and CDR2 YSYEKL. CDR3 size: 15 residues. The CDR3 is CASSQEDRVYDEQYF. The CDR3 DNA sequence: TGCGCCAGCAGCCAGGAAGACAGGGTTTACGACGAGCAGTACTTC.

This clone was detected only a few times. The chain links TRBV7-6 to TRBJ2-7; D gene uncertain. V lost 1 base to trimming and J lost 7 bases, with 8 bases between them. Germline-derived CDR1 and CDR2 are SGHVS and FNYEAQ. This CDR3 comprises 12 residues. In nucleotides, the CDR3 is TGTGCCAGCAGCTTAGTAAAGGGAGAGCAGTACTTC. Protein product: CASSLVKGEQYF.

The rearrangement links TRBV10-2 to TRBJ2-2, with TRBD2 matching over 7 bases. Germline V lookup: CDR1 WSHSY, CDR2 SAAADI. The CDR3 runs to 19 residues. V lost 0 bases to trimming and J lost 3 bases; unmatched junction nucleotides: 13. The CDR3, as DNA: TGCGCCAGCAGTGAGTCGGAGCGGGGAAGGGGCGTATACACCGGGGAGCTGTTTTTT. Protein: CASSESERGRGVYTGELFF.

The chain joins TRBV6-4 to TRBJ1-1; a possible D gene is TRBD1 (5 bases). This CDR3 has 14 residues. Trimming left V 7 bases short and J 8 bases short, with 20 bases between. Germline V gene sequence: CDR1 MRHNA, CDR2 SNTAGT. The CDR3 sequence is CASKDSGHPGEAFF. The CDR3 nucleotides read TGTGCCAGCAAGGACTCAGGACATCCGGGAGAAGCTTTCTTT.

This chain joins TRBV27 and TRBJ2-4; D unclear. This CDR3 contains 16 residues. CDR1 MNHEY and CDR2 SMNVEV come from the germline V gene (reference sequence). Trimming stripped 3 bases from V and 0 bases from J, with 12 bases between. CDR3 DNA: TGTGCCAGCAGTTTCAGCCGATCCCTAGCCAAAAACATTCAGTACTTC. Translating gives CASSFSRSLAKNIQYF.

The rearrangement joins TRBV4-1 to TRBJ1-1; a possible D gene is TRBD1 (6 bases). The germline V gene has CDR1 MGHRA and CDR2 YSYEKL. CDR3 length equals 17 residues. Deletions cut 1 base from V and 0 bases from J, with 15 bases between. The CDR3 sequence is CASSQGITGTMNTEAFF. The CDR3 region has the DNA TGCGCCAGCAGCCAAGGAATAACAGGGACGATGAACACTGAAGCTTTCTTT.

The chain couples TRBV19 to TRBJ1-5, with 8 positions matching TRBD1. The junction had 2 bases not matched to a gene; V was cut back by 6 bases and J by 7 bases. CDR1 is LNHDA, CDR2 SQIVND, per germline (reference sequence). The CDR3 has 12 residues. In DNA, the CDR3 is TGTGCCAGTAGCTCAGGGGGCCAGCCCCAGCATTTT. Amino acid sequence: CASSSGGQPQHF. The complete variable domain, with remaining parts taken from reference TRBV19 and TRBJ1-5, reads DGGITQSPKYLFRKEGQNVTLSCEQNLNHDAMYWYRQDPGQGLRLIYYSQIVNDFQKGDIAEGYSVSREKKESFPLTVTSAQKNPTAFYLCASSSGGQPQHFGDGTRLSIL.

The J gene is TRBJ1-6, the V gene TRBV5-1; TRBD1 might be the D (6 bases). Trimming removed 2 bases at V and 7 bases at J, with 10 bases between. The CDR3 loop spans 14 amino acids. Per germline, CDR1 SGHRS and CDR2 YFSETQ. The CDR3 sequence: CASSLRGGNSPLHF. CDR3 coding DNA: TGCGCCAGCAGCTTAAGGGGGGGGAATTCACCCCTCCACTTT.

The chain employs TRBV5-1 and TRBJ2-7; weak D call: TRBD2 (6 bases). Trimming took 8 bases from V and 4 from J, leaving 25 bases between them. Germline V gives CDR1 SGHRS, CDR2 YFSETQ. This CDR3 is 16 amino acids long. For the CDR3, the DNA is TGCGCCAGTCGAGGGACTTTGGGGCCCGATATTTACGAGCAGTACTTC. It encodes CASRGTLGPDIYEQYF. Supplemented by reference TRBV5-1 and TRBJ2-7, the full variable domain reads KAGVTQTPRYLIKTRGQQVTLSCSPISGHRSVSWYQQTPGQGLQFLFEYFSETQRNKGNFPGRFSGRQFSNSRSEMNVSTLELGDSALYLCASRGTLGPDIYEQYFGPGTRLTVT.

The chain recombines TRBV6-4 with TRBJ1-2; 9 nucleotides line up with TRBD1. CDR1 is MRHNA and CDR2 is SNTAGT in the germline V gene. This CDR3 has 13 residues. With 6 bases clipped from V and 6 bases from J, the junction kept 5 bases outside the gene matches. The CDR3 sequence: CASSLTGGDGYTF. The CDR3 DNA sequence: TGTGCCAGCAGCTTAACAGGGGGCGATGGCTACACCTTC.

The sample holds a few counts of this clone. The V call is TRBV10-1, the J call TRBJ1-2; possible D gene TRBD1, 5 bases. With 3 bases removed from V and 2 bases from J, the gap between germline ends came to 7 bases. The CDR3 covers 13 residues. In germline, CDR1 is WNHNN, CDR2 SYGVQD (reference sequence). Here the CDR3 reads CASSEGTNYGYTF. The CDR3 DNA reads TGCGCCAGCAGTGAAGGGACGAACTATGGCTACACCTTC.

This sequence joins TRBV7-9 and TRBJ1-2; D perhaps matches TRBD1 (5 bases). Looked up from germline, CDR1 is SEHNR and CDR2 is FQNEAQ (reference sequence). The CDR3 is 14 residues long. Trimming removed 5 bases at V and 0 bases at J, with 10 bases between. As DNA, the CDR3 is TGTGCCAGCAGCGCGGCAGGGACTAACTATGGCTACACCTTC. Protein sequence: CASSAAGTNYGYTF.

The rearrangement uses TRBV10-2 and TRBJ2-7, with 7 nucleotides matching TRBD1. From germline, CDR1 is WSHSY and CDR2 SAAADI. With 8 bases clipped from V and 5 bases from J, the junction kept 27 bases outside the gene matches. This CDR3 has 19 amino acids. The DNA for the CDR3 is TGCGCCAGCCGGGACAGCCAAGCCACGAGCCGGCCAGCTACGGACGAGCAGTACTTC. This translates into CASRDSQATSRPATDEQYF.